This T cell receptor (beta chain) appears in the sequencing data of a study of monozygotic twins with inflammatory bowel disease. Blood was collected, approximately 2.5 ml per donor. Germline V lookup: CDR1 SGHDT, CDR2 YYEEEE. The CDR3 is made up of 17 amino acids. TCRdb re-called the 5' RACE reads; one entry per CDR3 protein, DNA not given. The sample holds approximately 300,000 distinct CDR3 sequences. This receptor was taken from a human donor with ulcerative colitis or Crohn's disease, or a healthy co-twin of an affected twin (not recorded which). This chain connects TRBV5-6 to TRBJ2-1; TCRdb designates TRBD1, a call that cannot be tested without DNA. Sequenced: blood. This CDR3 reads CASSPGGGRIPYNEQFF.